Below are 8 T cell receptor beta chains sequenced from a single sample in a study of shared clonotypes between healthy human individuals. Assay: immunoSEQ multiplex PCR; the TCRdb copy retains only in-frame clones and omits some. Of approximately 500,000 clones detected, roughly 80% appear once; the ten largest clones hold about 11%. The sample was PBMCs. These receptors came from a woman aged 40 to 55 in good health. Some clones in this sample may be carry-over from other donors' samples.

This rearrangement joins TRBV5-4 to TRBJ1-3; 7 bases are shared with TRBD1. CDR3 size: 16 residues. CDR1 and CDR2 (germline): SGHNT, YYREEE (reference sequence). Unmatched junction bases numbered 10, after V lost 5 bases and J lost 2 bases. For the CDR3, the DNA is TGTGCCAGCAGTCATGACAGGGCATCCCCTGGAAACACCATATATTTT. Its protein is CASSHDRASPGNTIYF.

The chain combines TRBV5-4 with TRBJ2-7, with 15 bases that match TRBD2. V dropped 4 bases and J dropped 7; count of bases not matched to a gene: 12. Germline CDR1 SGHNT, CDR2 YYREEE (reference sequence). The CDR3 is made up of 17 amino acids. This CDR3 reads CASSRGVGTSGRTEQYF. The CDR3 DNA is TGTGCCAGCAGCCGTGGAGTAGGGACTAGCGGGAGGACGGAGCAGTACTTC.

The CDR3: CATSRGGTYNEQFF. The CDR3 DNA reads as TGTGCCACCAGCAGAGGCGGGACTTACAATGAGCAGTTCTTC. The genes are TRBV15 and TRBJ2-1; a possible D gene is TRBD2 (6 bases). This CDR3 has 14 amino acids. V was shortened by 1 base and J by 4 bases, with 8 bases between the two germline ends. Germline assignment: CDR1 LNHNV and CDR2 YYDKDF (reference sequence).

This sequence joins TRBV7-3 and TRBJ2-5; 7 bases are shared with TRBD1. V shed 4 bases and J 4 bases; nucleotides not matched to a gene: 12. Germline lookup yields CDR1 SGHTA and CDR2 FQGTGA. This CDR3 is 16 amino acids long. DNA of the CDR3: TGTGCCAGCAGCTCCACGCCGGGACAGTCAATAGAGACCCAGTACTTC. Protein: CASSSTPGQSIETQYF.

The genes are TRBV6-1 and TRBJ1-1; a possible D gene is TRBD1 (5 bases). This CDR3 spans 14 amino acids. V was cut by 2 bases and J by 4 bases, with 11 bases left in between. Germline CDR1 reads MNHNS; CDR2 reads SASEGT. In DNA, the CDR3 is TGTGCCAGCAGTGAAATTGAGGGGAGCACTGAAGCTTTCTTT. Residues: CASSEIEGSTEAFF.

This chain uses TRBV5-1 with TRBJ2-3; weak D call: TRBD2 (6 bases). The V gene's germline CDR1 is SGHRS and CDR2 YFSETQ. The CDR3 contains 13 residues. V was pared by 10 bases and J by 5 bases, with 17 bases between. The CDR3 nucleotides are TGCGCCGGGGGGAGTGGCCCGGGAGATACGCAGTATTTT. Its protein is CAGGSGPGDTQYF.

The chain combines TRBV5-6 with TRBJ2-5; 8 positions agree with TRBD2. Unmatched junction bases numbered 8, after V lost 0 bases and J lost 4 bases. Germline lookup yields CDR1 SGHDT and CDR2 YYEEEE. The CDR3 contains 16 residues. CDR3 in amino acids: CASSLGSGRVGETQYF. CDR3 bases: TGTGCCAGCAGCTTGGGCAGCGGGAGAGTAGGAGAGACCCAGTACTTC.

The genes are TRBV28 and TRBJ2-1, with D unclear. The germline V gene has CDR1 MDHEN and CDR2 SYDVKM. This CDR3 spans 12 amino acids. Trimming removed 5 bases at V and 4 bases at J, with 6 bases between. The DNA of the CDR3 is TGTGCCAGCAGTCATTTGTACAATGAGCAGTTCTTC. It translates to CASSHLYNEQFF.